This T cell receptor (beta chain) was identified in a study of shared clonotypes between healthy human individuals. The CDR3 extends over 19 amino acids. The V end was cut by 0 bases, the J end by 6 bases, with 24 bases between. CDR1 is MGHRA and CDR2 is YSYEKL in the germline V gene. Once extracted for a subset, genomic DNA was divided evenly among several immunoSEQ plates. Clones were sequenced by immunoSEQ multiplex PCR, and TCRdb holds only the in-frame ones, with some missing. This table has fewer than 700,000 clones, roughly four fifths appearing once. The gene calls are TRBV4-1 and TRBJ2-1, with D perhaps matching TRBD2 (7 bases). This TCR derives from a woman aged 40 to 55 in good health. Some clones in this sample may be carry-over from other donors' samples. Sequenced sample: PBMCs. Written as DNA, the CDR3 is TGCGCCAGCAGCCAAGAACCTTTGGGGGGGCGCAGGACCCTCAATGAGCAGTTCTTC. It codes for CASSQEPLGGRRTLNEQFF.